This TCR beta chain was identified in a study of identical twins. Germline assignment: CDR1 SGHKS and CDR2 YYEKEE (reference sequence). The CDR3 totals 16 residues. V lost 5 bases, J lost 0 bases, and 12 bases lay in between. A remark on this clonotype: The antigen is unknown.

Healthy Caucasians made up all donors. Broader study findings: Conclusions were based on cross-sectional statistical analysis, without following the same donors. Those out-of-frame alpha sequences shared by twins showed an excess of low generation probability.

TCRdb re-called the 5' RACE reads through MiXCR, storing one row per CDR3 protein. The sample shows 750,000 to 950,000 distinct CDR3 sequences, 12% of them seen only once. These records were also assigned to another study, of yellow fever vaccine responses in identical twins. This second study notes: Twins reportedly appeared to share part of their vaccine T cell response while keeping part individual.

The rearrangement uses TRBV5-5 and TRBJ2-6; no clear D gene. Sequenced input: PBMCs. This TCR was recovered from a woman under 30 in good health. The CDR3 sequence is CASRTTGGSGANVLTF. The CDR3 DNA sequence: TGTGCCAGCAGGACAACGGGCGGCTCTGGGGCCAACGTCCTGACTTTC.